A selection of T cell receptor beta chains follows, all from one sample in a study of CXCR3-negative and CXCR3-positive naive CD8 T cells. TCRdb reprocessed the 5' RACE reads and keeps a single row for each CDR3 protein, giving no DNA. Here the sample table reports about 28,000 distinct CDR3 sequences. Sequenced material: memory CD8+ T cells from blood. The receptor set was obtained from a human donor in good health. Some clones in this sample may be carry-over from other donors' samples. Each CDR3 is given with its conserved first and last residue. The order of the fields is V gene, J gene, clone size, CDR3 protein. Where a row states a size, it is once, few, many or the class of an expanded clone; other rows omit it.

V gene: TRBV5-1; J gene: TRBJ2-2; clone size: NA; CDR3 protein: CASSLVVNENTGELFF
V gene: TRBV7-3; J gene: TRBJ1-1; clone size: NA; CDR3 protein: CASSLSGDLNTEAFF
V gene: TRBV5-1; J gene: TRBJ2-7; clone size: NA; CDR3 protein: CASSLDPPDTNHEQYF
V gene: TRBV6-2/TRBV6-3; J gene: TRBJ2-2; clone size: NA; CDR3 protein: CASTTGQGATGELFF
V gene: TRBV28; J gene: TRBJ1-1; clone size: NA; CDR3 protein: CASSLFRGTEAFF
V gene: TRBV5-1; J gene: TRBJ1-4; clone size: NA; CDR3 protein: CASSGTTGVDEKLFF
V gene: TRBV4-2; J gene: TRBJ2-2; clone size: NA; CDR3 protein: CASSPSSENTGELFF
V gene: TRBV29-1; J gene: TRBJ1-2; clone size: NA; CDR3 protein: CSVEESGPRYYGYTF
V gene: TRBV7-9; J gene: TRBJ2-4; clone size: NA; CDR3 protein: CASSTAGVAKNIQYF
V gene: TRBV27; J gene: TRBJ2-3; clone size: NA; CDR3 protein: CASSLVQMGLDTQYF
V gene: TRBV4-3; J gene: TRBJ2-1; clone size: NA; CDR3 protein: CASSQVQGGNEQFF
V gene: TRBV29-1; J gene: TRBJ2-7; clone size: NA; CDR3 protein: CSVGWGLGGDEQYF
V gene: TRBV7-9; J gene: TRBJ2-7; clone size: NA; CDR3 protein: CASSFRDRDYEQYF
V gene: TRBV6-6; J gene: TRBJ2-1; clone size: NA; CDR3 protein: CASSFTGGLLDGSYNEQFF
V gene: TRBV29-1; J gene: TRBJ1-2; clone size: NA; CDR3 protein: CSVPWADGYTF
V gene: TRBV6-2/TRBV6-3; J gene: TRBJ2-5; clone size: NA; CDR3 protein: CASSPQRENGETQYF
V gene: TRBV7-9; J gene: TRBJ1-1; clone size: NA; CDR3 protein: CASSLFQGGNTEAFF
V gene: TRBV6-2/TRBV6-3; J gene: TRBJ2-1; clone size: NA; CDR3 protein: CASSYLGPYNEQFF
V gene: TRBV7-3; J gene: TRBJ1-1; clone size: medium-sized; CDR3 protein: CASSWTGNTEAFF
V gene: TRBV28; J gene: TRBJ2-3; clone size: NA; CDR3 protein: CASSLWTGTDTDTQYF
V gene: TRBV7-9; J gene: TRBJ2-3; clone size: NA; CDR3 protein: CASSWDSPGYTQYF
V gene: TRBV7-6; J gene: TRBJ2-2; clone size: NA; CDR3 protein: CASSLSVTGANTGELFF
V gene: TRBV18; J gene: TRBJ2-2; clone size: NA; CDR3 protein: CASSPFSNTGELFF
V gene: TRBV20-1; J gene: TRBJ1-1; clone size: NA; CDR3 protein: CSARGTDTEAFF